These 14 T cell receptor beta chains were all obtained from the same sample, sequenced in a study of control samples from healthy donors and cancer patients. Measured with immunoSEQ multiplex PCR; TCRdb has only the in-frame clones, and not every one. Of approximately 86,000 clones listed, approximately 89% are singletons. Material for sequencing was blood. The receptors come from a man aged 25 to 45 in good health.

The chain joins TRBV27 to TRBJ2-5, with D possibly matching TRBD1 (6 bases). V shed 7 bases and J shed 1 base, with 16 bases lying between them. The CDR3 has 15 residues. Germline lookup yields CDR1 MNHEY and CDR2 SMNVEV (reference sequence). CDR3 DNA sequence: TGTGCCAGCACTTCCCCGGGACACTGCCAAGAGACCCAGTACTTC. It encodes CASTSPGHCQETQYF.

For the CDR3, the DNA is TGTGCCAGCAGCCCCCCCCGACAGGGACCTAACTATGGCTACACCTTC. This gives the protein CASSPPRQGPNYGYTF. The rearrangement uses TRBV7-9 and TRBJ1-2; 7 nucleotides agree with TRBD1. The CDR3 loop spans 16 amino acids. Germline V gene sequence: CDR1 SEHNR, CDR2 FQNEAQ (reference sequence). The ends lost 5 bases at V and 0 bases at J; junction bases unmatched: 9.

V and J are TRBV29-1 and TRBJ2-1; 9 positions agree with TRBD1. The CDR3 length is 13 residues. The V and J ends lost 7 bases and 8 bases, in that order; junction bases with no gene match: 9. From germline, CDR1 is SQVTM and CDR2 ANQGSEA. The CDR3 DNA is TGCAGCGCTAAGACAGGGGGAAAGGATGAGCAGTTCTTC. Protein sequence: CSAKTGGKDEQFF.

The rearrangement links TRBV6-6 to TRBJ1-2; D ambiguous. There are 14 residues in the CDR3. V dropped 5 bases and J dropped 2 bases, with 12 bases sitting between them. From germline, CDR1 is MNHNY and CDR2 SVGAGI (reference sequence). The CDR3 loop reads CASSPRVLNYGYTF. The CDR3 region has the DNA TGTGCCAGCAGTCCCCGGGTTTTGAACTATGGCTACACCTTC.

This rearrangement joins TRBV12-3 or TRBV12-4 to TRBJ1-1, with D possibly matching TRBD1 (6 bases). V lost 4 bases to trimming and J lost 5 bases, with 11 bases between them. This CDR3 spans 13 amino acids. The CDR3 region is CASSYREGTEAFF. In DNA, the CDR3 is TGTGCCAGCAGTTACAGGGAGGGGACTGAAGCTTTCTTT.

CDR3 sequence (DNA): TGTGCCAGCAGTTTATACGCGGGGGCAAGCACAGATACGCAGTATTTT. Its translation: CASSLYAGASTDTQYF. This rearrangement joins TRBV27 to TRBJ2-3; D is possibly TRBD2 (7 bases). The germline CDR1 and CDR2 sequences are MNHEY and SMNVEV (reference sequence). Trimming removed 1 base from V and 0 bases from J, with 11 bases in between. The CDR3 consists of 16 residues.

The chain has TRBV2 and TRBJ2-7, with a weak D call TRBD1 (6 bases). With 6 bases removed from V and 3 bases from J, the gap between germline ends came to 12 bases. Germline-derived CDR1 and CDR2 are SNHLY and FYNNEI. The CDR3 sequence is 13 residues long. The CDR3 sequence is CASSLRDIYEQYV. The CDR3 DNA sequence: TGTGCCAGCAGCTTAAGGGACATCTACGAGCAGTACGTC.

V gene TRBV27 combines with J gene TRBJ1-2; D is unclear. Germline assignment: CDR1 MNHEY and CDR2 SMNVEV (reference sequence). The germline V and J ends were trimmed by 4 bases and 0 bases, with 12 bases remaining between them. The CDR3 has 15 amino acids. The CDR3 DNA reads as TGTGCCAGCAGTTCCCAGGAGAACACTAACTATGGCTACACCTTC. Amino acids: CASSSQENTNYGYTF.

This clone was seen only once. The rearrangement links TRBV20-1 to TRBJ1-2; 9 bases agree with TRBD1. This CDR3 contains 13 residues. The V gene's germline CDR1 is DFQATT and CDR2 SNEGSKA (reference sequence). V was pared by 3 bases and J by 6 bases, with 5 bases of the junction left unmatched. The CDR3 is CSASAGQGNGYTF. The CDR3 nucleotides read TGCAGTGCTAGTGCCGGACAGGGGAATGGCTACACCTTC.

This chain uses TRBV6-5 with TRBJ1-2, with 8 bases identical to TRBD1. Germline assignment: CDR1 MNHEY and CDR2 SVGAGI. CDR3 length: 15 amino acids. Trimming took 0 bases from V and 3 from J; bases not matched to a gene: 3. CDR3 in amino acids: CASSYSTGGDYGYTF. The CDR3 nucleotides are TGTGCCAGCAGTTACTCTACAGGGGGAGACTATGGCTACACCTTC.

The gene calls are TRBV5-1 and TRBJ2-2, with D perhaps matching TRBD2 (6 bases). The CDR3 contains 14 residues. Germline values: CDR1 SGHRS, CDR2 YFSETQ. V gave up 5 bases and J gave up 4 bases, with 12 bases separating them. The CDR3 DNA is TGCGCCAGCAGAAAGGAGGGGTTCACCGGGGAGCTGTTTTTT. Amino acids: CASRKEGFTGELFF.

CDR3 coding DNA: TGCGCCAGCAGCTTAAAACTCAGGGGAGGAATCACAGATACGCAGTATTTT. This encodes CASSLKLRGGITDTQYF. V and J are TRBV5-1 and TRBJ2-3; the D call may be TRBD1 or TRBD2 (6 bases each). Per germline, CDR1 SGHRS and CDR2 YFSETQ. The V end was cut by 2 bases, the J end by 2 bases, with 18 bases between. The CDR3 runs 17 residues. The whole variable domain, remainder taken from reference TRBV5-1 and TRBJ2-3, is KAGVTQTPRYLIKTRGQQVTLSCSPISGHRSVSWYQQTPGQGLQFLFEYFSETQRNKGNFPGRFSGRQFSNSRSEMNVSTLELGDSALYLCASSLKLRGGITDTQYFGPGTRLTVL.

This chain links TRBV19 with TRBJ1-2, with 7 bases aligning to TRBD1. From germline, CDR1 is LNHDA and CDR2 SQIVND (reference sequence). With V trimmed by 5 bases and J by 4 bases, 7 bases remained unmatched. The CDR3 sequence is 14 residues long. CDR3 sequence reads: CASSERQGFYGYTF. The CDR3 DNA follows: TGTGCCAGTAGTGAGAGACAGGGCTTCTATGGCTACACCTTC. Supplemented by reference TRBV19 and TRBJ1-2, the full variable domain reads DGGITQSPKYLFRKEGQNVTLSCEQNLNHDAMYWYRQDPGQGLRLIYYSQIVNDFQKGDIAEGYSVSREKKESFPLTVTSAQKNPTAFYLCASSERQGFYGYTFGSGTRLTVV.

This chain connects TRBV6-5 to TRBJ1-2; possibly TRBD1 for D (6 bases). CDR1 MNHEY and CDR2 SVGAGI come from the germline V gene. Deletions cut 5 bases from V and 4 bases from J, with 17 bases between. This CDR3 comprises 15 residues. The CDR3: CASSPRGQGTYGYTF. CDR3 sequence (DNA): TGTGCCAGCAGTCCCCGAGGGCAGGGGACCTATGGCTACACCTTC.